The 19 T cell receptor beta chains below all came from one sample that was sequenced in a study of T-cell reconstitution after alpha-beta-depleted transplantation in children. Unique molecular identifiers were incorporated during preparation of the TCRbeta library. One entry per CDR3 protein results from TCRdb running MiXCR on the PCR reads. Of 700,000 to 950,000 distinct CDR3 sequences listed, 15% to 20% were seen once; the top ten hold 5%. The starting material was PBMCs, mostly from graft donor cells, obtained 360 days after TCRalphabeta/CD19-depleted stem cell transplant. These receptors came from a male patient between 5 and 17 years old who had a stem cell transplant for acute lymphoblastic leukemia, so the T cells may come from the graft donor.

This clonotype has ten or more counts. This chain links TRBV3-1 with TRBJ2-1; 8 bases are shared with TRBD1. Losses at the gene ends were 6 bases for V and 5 bases for J; bases not matched to a gene: 6. The CDR3 extends over 14 amino acids. The germline gives CDR1 LGHDT, CDR2 YNNKEL (reference sequence). The CDR3 DNA reads TGTGCCAGCAGTTCAGGGGGCGGACACAATGAGCAGTTCTTC. This gives the protein CASSSGGGHNEQFF.

This clonotype has a count of ten or more. The V gene is TRBV5-1, the J gene TRBJ2-7, with D hard to call. This CDR3 has 14 residues. The V gene's germline CDR1 is SGHRS and CDR2 YFSETQ. V was trimmed by 2 bases and J by 3 bases, leaving 12 bases between them. Written as DNA, the CDR3 is TGCGCCAGCAGCTTCACGGGTAGTGGCTACGAGCAGTACTTC. Its protein product is CASSFTGSGYEQYF.

This clonotype came up a few times. The rearrangement joins TRBV4-2 to TRBJ2-7; TRBD2 agrees at 8 bases. V trimming: 4 bases; J trimming: 6 bases; junction bases outside the gene matches: 8. CDR1 is LGHNA and CDR2 is YNFKEQ in the germline V gene. This CDR3 spans 14 amino acids. Written as DNA, the CDR3 is TGTGCCAGCAGCCCTGGGACTAGACTCGGCGAGCAGTACTTC. The encoded protein is CASSPGTRLGEQYF.

This clonotype was seen repeatedly, ten times or more. The chain links TRBV24-1 to TRBJ2-2; D is ambiguous. This CDR3 contains 12 residues. The germline V and J ends were trimmed by 7 bases and 3 bases, with 5 bases remaining between them. Germline V gene lookup returns CDR1 KGHDR and CDR2 SFDVKD. CDR3 sequence reads: CATRRDTGELFF. The DNA of the CDR3 is TGTGCCACCAGGAGAGACACCGGGGAGCTGTTTTTT.

This clonotype came up many times. The chain carries TRBV28 and TRBJ2-5; a weak D match, TRBD2 (5 bases). The CDR3 runs 14 residues. Trimming shortened V by 7 bases and J by 1 base, and 13 bases separated the two germline ends. Germline assignment: CDR1 MDHEN and CDR2 SYDVKM. The CDR3, as DNA: TGTGCCAGCACCCAACTAGAGACCCAAGAGACCCAGTACTTC. This codes for CASTQLETQETQYF.

In its sample, this clonotype was seen a few times. The gene calls are TRBV27 and TRBJ2-2; TRBD2 matches 9 bases. This CDR3 contains 14 residues. The junction had 4 bases not matched to a gene; V was cut back by 5 bases and J by 6 bases. CDR1 and CDR2 from the germline V gene are MNHEY and SMNVEV (reference sequence). The CDR3 loop is CASSASSGAGELFF. CDR3 DNA sequence: TGTGCCAGCAGTGCGTCTAGCGGGGCCGGGGAGCTGTTTTTT.

In its sample, this clonotype was seen many times. This sequence joins TRBV6-5 and TRBJ1-1; no clear D. The CDR3 runs 14 residues. V was pared by 3 bases and J by 0 bases, with 8 bases between. CDR1 is MNHEY, CDR2 SVGAGI, per germline. CDR3 DNA: TGTGCCAGCAGTTATCGGCACATGAACACTGAAGCTTTCTTT. This translates into CASSYRHMNTEAFF.

The chain joins TRBV13 to TRBJ2-2; tentatively, D is TRBD1 (6 bases). Germline CDR1 and CDR2: PRHDT and FYEKMQ (reference sequence). There are 14 residues in the CDR3. The V and J ends lost 1 base and 4 bases respectively, with 7 bases between them. The CDR3 region is CASSLAGATGELFF. In DNA form, the CDR3 reads TGTGCCAGCAGCTTAGCAGGGGCCACCGGGGAGCTGTTTTTT. The whole variable domain, filled in from reference TRBV13 and TRBJ2-2, reads AAGVIQSPRHLIKEKRETATLKCYPIPRHDTVYWYQQGPGQDPQFLISFYEKMQSDKGSIPDRFSAQQFSDYHSELNMSSLELGDSALYFCASSLAGATGELFFGEGSRLTVL.

This clonotype was picked up a small number of times. This sequence joins TRBV7-8 and TRBJ2-1; maybe TRBD2 (6 bases). Germline V gene data show CDR1 as SGHVS and CDR2 as FQNEAQ. This CDR3 is 12 amino acids long. Trimming stripped 5 bases from V and 9 bases from J, with 11 bases between. In nucleotides, the CDR3 is TGTGCCAGCAGCCCTCTAGCGCTTGAGCAGTTCTTC. It yields the protein CASSPLALEQFF.

This clonotype was found a few times. CDR3 region: CSARRGPPRYTYEQYF. The CDR3 nucleotides read TGCAGTGCTAGGAGGGGACCACCCAGATACACCTACGAGCAGTACTTC. The V call is TRBV20-1, the J call TRBJ2-7; the D gene could be TRBD1 or TRBD2 (5 bases each). This CDR3 is built from 16 residues. V lost 3 bases and J 2 bases, leaving 20 bases between the germline ends. From germline, CDR1 is DFQATT and CDR2 SNEGSKA (reference sequence).

The chain has TRBV5-1 and TRBJ2-7; D possibly corresponds to TRBD1 (5 bases). This CDR3 contains 15 residues. Germline lookup yields CDR1 SGHRS and CDR2 YFSETQ. V lost 4 bases and J lost 2, with 16 bases in between. CDR3 nucleotides: TGCGCCAGCAGCGTCTCAAGGGGTCTGGCCTACGAGCAGTACTTC. As protein: CASSVSRGLAYEQYF.

The CDR3 here is CASSQLMTSGSTNEQFF. DNA of the CDR3: TGTGCCAGCAGCCAACTAATGACTAGCGGGAGCACGAATGAGCAGTTCTTC. The rearrangement uses TRBV3-1 and TRBJ2-1; the match to TRBD2 covers 12 bases. The germline V gene encodes CDR1 LGHDT and CDR2 YNNKEL (reference sequence). J lost 7 bases, V lost 2 bases, and 9 bases had no gene match. The CDR3 consists of 17 residues.

The chain has TRBV12-3 or TRBV12-4 and TRBJ2-1, with 9 bases aligning to TRBD2. This CDR3 comprises 15 residues. V was clipped by 5 bases and J by 9 bases; unmatched bases: 11. CDR3 in amino acids: CASSAGTSSVFEQFF. DNA of the CDR3: TGTGCCAGCAGTGCCGGGACTAGCAGCGTTTTTGAGCAGTTCTTC.

The gene calls are TRBV4-1 and TRBJ2-1, with 13 bases fitting TRBD2. The V gene end was trimmed by 6 bases and the J gene end by 7 bases; junction bases not matched to a gene: 9. This CDR3 comprises 16 residues. Germline V gene sequence: CDR1 MGHRA, CDR2 YSYEKL. This chain's CDR3 is CASRSFRGLAGNEQFF. Written as DNA, the CDR3 is TGCGCCAGCAGGTCTTTCAGGGGACTAGCGGGAAATGAGCAGTTCTTC.

The chain is built from TRBV24-1 and TRBJ2-2; 8 positions match TRBD1. Trimming removed 0 bases from V and 1 base from J; junction bases left unmatched: 6. CDR3 length: 18 amino acids. Germline CDR1 KGHDR, CDR2 SFDVKD. The CDR3 region has the DNA TGTGCCACCAGTGATTTGTTCAAGGGGACAGGGAACACCGGGGAGCTGTTTTTT. As protein: CATSDLFKGTGNTGELFF.

This clonotype was counted a few times. The chain recombines TRBV20-1 with TRBJ2-1; D may be TRBD1 (5 bases). Germline V gene lookup returns CDR1 DFQATT and CDR2 SNEGSKA (reference sequence). CDR3 length equals 17 residues. V shed 0 bases and J shed 8 bases, with 23 bases lying between them. CDR3 in DNA: TGCAGTGCTAGAGAAAACTATTTGGGGCCTATAGACGATGAGCAGTTCTTC. Translation: CSARENYLGPIDDEQFF.

The gene calls are TRBV11-2 and TRBJ2-1, with no clear D. Trimming removed 0 bases at V and 0 bases at J, with 9 bases between. The CDR3 extends over 16 amino acids. Looked up from germline, CDR1 is SGHAT and CDR2 is FQNNGV. Here the CDR3 DNA reads TGTGCCAGCAGCTTAGATATAAGCTTCTCCTACAATGAGCAGTTCTTC. Its protein product is CASSLDISFSYNEQFF.

The chain links TRBV27 to TRBJ2-3; TRBD2 agrees at 11 bases. V lost 6 bases and J lost 3; bases outside the gene matches: 8. The CDR3 runs to 16 residues. Germline CDR1 and CDR2: MNHEY and SMNVEV (reference sequence). The CDR3 nucleotides are TGTGCCAGCAGACCCCCGGGACTAGCGGTAACAGATACGCAGTATTTT. This translates into CASRPPGLAVTDTQYF.

This clonotype appeared a few times. The CDR3 protein is CASSSPNLAGGPQETQYF. CDR3 nucleotides: TGCGCCAGCAGCTCGCCTAATCTAGCGGGAGGGCCGCAAGAGACCCAGTACTTC. The chain joins TRBV5-1 to TRBJ2-5, with TRBD2 matching 12 bases. CDR1 SGHRS and CDR2 YFSETQ come from the germline V gene. V trimming: 3 bases; J trimming: 2 bases; junction bases outside the gene matches: 11. This CDR3 is built from 18 residues.